This entry concerns a single T cell receptor (beta chain). Antigen specificity is unknown. One heparinised draw of blood, averaging about 116 mL, came from each donor. CD4+ naive, central memory, regulatory and stem cell-like memory subsets were isolated by sorting on CD45RO/CCR7/CD25/CD127/CD95/CD27. The data were obtained in a study of beta chain features in type 1 diabetes. Study-level results: VDJ junctions from type 1 diabetes patients carried fewer insertions and larger deletions. Type 1 diabetes patients had TCRB CDR3s that were shorter (moderately but significantly so) in all four CD4+ subsets.

The germline V and J ends were trimmed by 4 bases and 4 bases, with 18 bases remaining between them. The CDR3 covers 17 residues. The germline V gene encodes CDR1 SGHNT and CDR2 YYREEE (reference sequence). Investigators reverse transcribed all isolated RNA, so they sequenced expressed TCRB transcripts. The repertoire was sequenced with immunoSEQ multiplex PCR; TCRdb's copy has only in-frame clones and lacks some. This table holds around 140,000 clones, around 10% found once. The genes are TRBV5-4 and TRBJ2-6; TRBD2 might be the D (6 bases). The sequenced sample was central memory CD4+ T cells from blood. The clonotype comes from a young man with type 1 diabetes. The DNA of the CDR3 is TGTGCCAGCAGCCCAACGGTCGGAGGGGACGGGGCCAACGTCCTGACTTTC. This encodes CASSPTVGGDGANVLTF.